A selection of T cell receptor beta chains follows, all from one sample in a study of cytomegalovirus exposure and HLA in healthy donors. The method was immunoSEQ multiplex PCR; TCRdb's version includes in-frame clones alone and lacks a portion of them. The sample contains approximately 150,000 clones, roughly 80% of which appear only once. Source material: PBMCs. Receptors were obtained from a male donor in good health and CMV-seronegative. Each CDR3 is given without its conserved first and last residue. Expanded clones are given a class, and other clones once, few, many or no size at all.

length,size,V,J,CDR3
13,NA,TRBV21-1,TRBJ2-3,ASNLFRGNTDTQY
12,NA,TRBV2,NA,ASSDRAGSYEQY
14,few,TRBV29-1,TRBJ2-1,SVKRLAGSSYNEQF
12,NA,TRBV5-1,TRBJ2-1,ASSPWTSGNEQF
12,NA,TRBV10-3,TRBJ2-3,AISEARRTDTQY
12,NA,TRBV7-2,TRBJ1-4,ASSLVQGVEKLF
11,NA,TRBV7-2,TRBJ1-1,ASSLHMNTEAF
10,few,TRBV7-2,TRBJ1-2,ASSLVDYGYT
10,NA,TRBV29-1,NA,SVRQGSYEQY
9,NA,TRBV29-1,TRBJ2-7,SVEFGYEQY
11,NA,TRBV10-3,TRBJ1-6,AIKANQDSPLH
13,few,TRBV5-1,TRBJ2-5,ASSFRGWEQETQY
14,NA,TRBV18,TRBJ1-1,ASSPTGGSTGTEAF
13,NA,TRBV6-5,TRBJ2-7,ASSLSGIAPYEQY
9,NA,TRBV30,TRBJ1-5,AWGLTEPQH
12,once,TRBV4-2,TRBJ2-1,ASSQRTGEIEQF
11,once,TRBV29-1,TRBJ2-7,SVGLAAGYEQY
11,NA,TRBV5-1,TRBJ1-2,ASSAQGDYGYT
11,once,TRBV6-5,TRBJ2-3,ASTGLAGYTQY
13,NA,TRBV6-6,TRBJ2-7,ASSYSRTGYYEQY
17,NA,TRBV19,TRBJ2-1,ASSKDRDLAGEIYNEQF
10,NA,TRBV29-1,TRBJ2-1,SAMGLGNEQF
14,NA,TRBV4-3,TRBJ1-2,ASSQGGGTTIYGYT
10,NA,TRBV29-1,TRBJ2-7,SVPGEGSEQY
12,NA,TRBV7-3,TRBJ2-7,ASSMGQGGYEQY
13,few,TRBV18,TRBJ1-6,ASSPPTGTNSPLH